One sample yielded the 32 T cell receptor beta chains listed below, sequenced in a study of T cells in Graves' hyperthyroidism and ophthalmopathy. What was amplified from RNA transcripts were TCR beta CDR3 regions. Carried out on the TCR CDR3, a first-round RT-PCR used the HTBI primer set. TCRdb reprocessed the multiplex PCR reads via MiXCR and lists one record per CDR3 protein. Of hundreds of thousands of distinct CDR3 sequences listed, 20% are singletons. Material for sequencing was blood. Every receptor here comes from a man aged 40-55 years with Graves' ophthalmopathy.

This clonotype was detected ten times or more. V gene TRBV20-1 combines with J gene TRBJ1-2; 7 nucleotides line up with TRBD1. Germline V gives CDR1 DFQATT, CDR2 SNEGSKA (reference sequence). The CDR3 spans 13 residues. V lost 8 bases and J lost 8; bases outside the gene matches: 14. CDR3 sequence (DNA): TGCAGTTCTGTTTTACAGGGGTCCGGCGGCTACACCTTC. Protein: CSSVLQGSGGYTF.

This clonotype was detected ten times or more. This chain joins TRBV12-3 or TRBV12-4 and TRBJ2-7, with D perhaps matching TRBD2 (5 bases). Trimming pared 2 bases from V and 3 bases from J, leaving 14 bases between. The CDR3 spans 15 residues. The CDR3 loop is CASSLSVRVDYEQYF. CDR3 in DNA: TGTGCCAGCAGTTTAAGCGTGCGGGTGGACTACGAGCAGTACTTC.

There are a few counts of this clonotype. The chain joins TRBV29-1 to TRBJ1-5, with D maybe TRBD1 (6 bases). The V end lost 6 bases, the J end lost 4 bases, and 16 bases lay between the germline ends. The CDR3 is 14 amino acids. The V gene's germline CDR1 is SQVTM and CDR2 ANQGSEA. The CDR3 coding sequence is TGCAGCGTCGCAGGGGATGGGGGTAATCAGCCCCAGCATTTT. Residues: CSVAGDGGNQPQHF.

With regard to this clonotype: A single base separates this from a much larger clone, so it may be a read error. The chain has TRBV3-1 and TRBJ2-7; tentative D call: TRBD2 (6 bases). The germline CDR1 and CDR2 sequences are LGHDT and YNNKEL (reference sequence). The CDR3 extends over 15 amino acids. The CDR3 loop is CAGSQGEVPHYEQYF. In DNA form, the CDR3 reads TGTGCCGGCAGCCAAGGGGAGGTCCCCCACTACGAGCAGTACTTC.

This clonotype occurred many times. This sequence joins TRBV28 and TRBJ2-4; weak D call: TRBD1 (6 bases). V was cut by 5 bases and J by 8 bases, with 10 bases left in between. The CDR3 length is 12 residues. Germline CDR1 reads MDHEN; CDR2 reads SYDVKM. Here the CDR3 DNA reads TGTGCCAGCAGTGCACAGGGCTACATTCAGTACTTC. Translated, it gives CASSAQGYIQYF.

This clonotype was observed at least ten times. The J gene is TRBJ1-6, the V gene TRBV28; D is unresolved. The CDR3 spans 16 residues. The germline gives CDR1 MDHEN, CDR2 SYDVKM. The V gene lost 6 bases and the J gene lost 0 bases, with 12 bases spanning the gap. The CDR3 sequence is CASRTARTSYNSPLHF. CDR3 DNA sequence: TGTGCCAGCAGGACTGCACGAACCTCCTATAATTCACCCCTCCACTTT.

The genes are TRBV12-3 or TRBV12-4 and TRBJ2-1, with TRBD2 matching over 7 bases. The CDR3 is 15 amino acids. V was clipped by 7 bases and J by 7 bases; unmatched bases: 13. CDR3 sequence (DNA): TGTGCCAGCACCACCCCCCGGGGTAGCGGGAATGAGCAGTTCTTC. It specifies CASTTPRGSGNEQFF.

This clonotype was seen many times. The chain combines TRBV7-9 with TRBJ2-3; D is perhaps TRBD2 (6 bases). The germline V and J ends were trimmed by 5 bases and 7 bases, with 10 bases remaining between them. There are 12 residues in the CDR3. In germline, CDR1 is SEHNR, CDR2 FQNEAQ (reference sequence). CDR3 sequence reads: CASSRAGNTQYF. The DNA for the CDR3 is TGTGCCAGCAGCCGGGCGGGGAATACGCAGTATTTT.

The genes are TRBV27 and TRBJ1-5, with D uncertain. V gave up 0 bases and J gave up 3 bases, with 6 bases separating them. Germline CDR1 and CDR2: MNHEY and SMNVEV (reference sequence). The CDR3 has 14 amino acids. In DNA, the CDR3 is TGTGCCAGCAGTTTATCGTCTCACAATCAGCCCCAGCATTTT. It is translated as CASSLSSHNQPQHF.

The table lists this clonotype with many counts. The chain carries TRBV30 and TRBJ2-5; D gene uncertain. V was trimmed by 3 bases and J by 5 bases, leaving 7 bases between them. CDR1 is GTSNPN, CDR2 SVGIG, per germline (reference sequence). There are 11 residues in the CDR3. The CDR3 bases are TGTGCCTGGAGGGCGTCCGAGACCCAGTACTTC. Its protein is CAWRASETQYF.

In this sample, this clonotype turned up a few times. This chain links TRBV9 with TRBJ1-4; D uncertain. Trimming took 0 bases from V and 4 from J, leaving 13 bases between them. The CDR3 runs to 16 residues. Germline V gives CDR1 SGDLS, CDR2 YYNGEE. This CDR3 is CASSVAAAPLNEKLFF. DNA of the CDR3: TGTGCCAGCAGCGTAGCGGCGGCACCCCTTAATGAAAAACTGTTTTTT.

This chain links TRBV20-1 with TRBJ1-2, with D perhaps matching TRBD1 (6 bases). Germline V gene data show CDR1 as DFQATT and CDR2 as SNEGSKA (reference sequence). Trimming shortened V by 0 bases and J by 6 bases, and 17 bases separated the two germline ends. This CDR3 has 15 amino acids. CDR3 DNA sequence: TGCAGTGCTAGAGATCTTATCAGGGGCCGGGATGGCTACACCTTC. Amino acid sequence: CSARDLIRGRDGYTF.

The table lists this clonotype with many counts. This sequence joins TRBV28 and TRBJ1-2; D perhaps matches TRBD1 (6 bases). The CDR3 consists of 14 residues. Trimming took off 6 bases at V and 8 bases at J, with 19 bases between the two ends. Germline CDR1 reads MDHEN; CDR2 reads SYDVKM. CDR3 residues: CASSLGIGGRGYTF. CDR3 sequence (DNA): TGTGCCAGCAGCCTGGGAATAGGGGGTCGGGGCTACACCTTC.

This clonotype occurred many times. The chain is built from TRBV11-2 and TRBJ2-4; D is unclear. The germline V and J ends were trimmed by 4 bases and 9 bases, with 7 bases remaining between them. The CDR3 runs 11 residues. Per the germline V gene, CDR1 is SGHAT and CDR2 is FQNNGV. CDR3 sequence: CASSSMSIQYF. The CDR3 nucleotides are TGTGCCAGCAGCTCCATGAGCATTCAGTACTTC.

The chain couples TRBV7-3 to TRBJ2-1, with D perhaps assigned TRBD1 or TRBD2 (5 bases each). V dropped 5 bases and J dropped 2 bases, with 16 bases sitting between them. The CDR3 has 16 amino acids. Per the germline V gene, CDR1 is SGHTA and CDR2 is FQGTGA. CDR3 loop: CASSLRGRGTYNEQFF. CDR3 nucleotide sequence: TGTGCCAGCAGCCTCCGGGGAAGGGGAACCTACAATGAGCAGTTCTTC.

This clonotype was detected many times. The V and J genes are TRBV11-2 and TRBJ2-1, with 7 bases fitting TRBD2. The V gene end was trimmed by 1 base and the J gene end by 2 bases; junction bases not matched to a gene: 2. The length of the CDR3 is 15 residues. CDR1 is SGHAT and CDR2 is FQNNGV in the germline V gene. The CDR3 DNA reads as TGTGCCAGCAGCTTAGGGGCGGGGGCCTACAATGAGCAGTTCTTC. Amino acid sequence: CASSLGAGAYNEQFF.

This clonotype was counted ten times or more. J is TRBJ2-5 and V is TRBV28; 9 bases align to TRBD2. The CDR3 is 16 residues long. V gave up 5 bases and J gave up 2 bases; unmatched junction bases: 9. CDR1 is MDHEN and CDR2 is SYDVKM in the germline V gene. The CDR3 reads CASSPPASGAQETQYF. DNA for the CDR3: TGTGCCAGCAGTCCGCCTGCTAGCGGGGCTCAAGAGACCCAGTACTTC.

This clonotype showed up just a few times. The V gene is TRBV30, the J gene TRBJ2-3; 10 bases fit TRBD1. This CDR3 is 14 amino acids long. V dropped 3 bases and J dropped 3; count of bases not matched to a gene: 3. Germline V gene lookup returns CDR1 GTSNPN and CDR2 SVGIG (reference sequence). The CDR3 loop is CAWSRTGGTDTQYF. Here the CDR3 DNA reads TGTGCCTGGAGCCGGACAGGGGGAACAGATACGCAGTATTTT.

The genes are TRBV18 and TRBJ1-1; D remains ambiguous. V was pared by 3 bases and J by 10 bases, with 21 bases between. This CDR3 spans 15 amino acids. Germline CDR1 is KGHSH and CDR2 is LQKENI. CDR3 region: CASSPPSQPDLGAFF. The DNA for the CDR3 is TGTGCCAGCTCACCCCCAAGCCAACCGGATCTTGGAGCTTTCTTT.

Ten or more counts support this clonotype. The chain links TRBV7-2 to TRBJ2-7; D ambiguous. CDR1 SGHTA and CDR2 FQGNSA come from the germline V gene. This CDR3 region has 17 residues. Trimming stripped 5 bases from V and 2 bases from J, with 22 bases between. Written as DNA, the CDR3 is TGTGCCAGCAGCGAACCCCCTCTCAGACTGGCTACCTACGAGCAGTACTTC. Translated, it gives CASSEPPLRLATYEQYF. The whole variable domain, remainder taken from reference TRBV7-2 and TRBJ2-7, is GAGVSQSPSNKVTEKGKDVELRCDPISGHTALYWYRQSLGQGLEFLIYFQGNSAPDKSGLPSDRFSAERTGGSVSTLTIQRTQQEDSAVYLCASSEPPLRLATYEQYFGPGTRLTVT.

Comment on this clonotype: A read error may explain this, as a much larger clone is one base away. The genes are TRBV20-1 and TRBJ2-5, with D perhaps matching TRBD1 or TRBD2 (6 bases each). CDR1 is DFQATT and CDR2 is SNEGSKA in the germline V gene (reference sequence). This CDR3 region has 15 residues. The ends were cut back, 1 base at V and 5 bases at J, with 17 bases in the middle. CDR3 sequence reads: CSARVEWGAGETQYF. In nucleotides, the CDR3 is TGCAGTGCTAGAGTCGAGTGGGGGGCCGGGGAGACCCAGTACTTC.

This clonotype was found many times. CDR3 sequence: CASSWDRNEGGPSYNEQFF. For the CDR3, the DNA is TGTGCCAGCAGTTGGGACAGAAATGAGGGAGGACCCTCCTACAATGAGCAGTTCTTC. This chain joins TRBV6-2 or TRBV6-3 and TRBJ2-1; a possible D gene is TRBD1 (7 bases). Germline lookup yields CDR1 MNHEY and CDR2 SVGEGT. Deletions cut 4 bases from V and 0 bases from J, with 22 bases between. CDR3 size: 19 residues.

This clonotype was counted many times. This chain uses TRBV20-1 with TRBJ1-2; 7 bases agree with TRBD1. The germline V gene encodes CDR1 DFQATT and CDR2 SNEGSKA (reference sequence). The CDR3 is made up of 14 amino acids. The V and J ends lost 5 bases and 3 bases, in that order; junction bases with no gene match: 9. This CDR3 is CSADPDRDDYGYTF. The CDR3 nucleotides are TGCAGTGCTGATCCCGACAGGGACGACTATGGCTACACCTTC.

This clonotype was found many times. For the CDR3, the DNA is TGTGCCACCAGTGACGGCGGAGAGGGGCAGAAGACCCAGTACTTC. Its protein product is CATSDGGEGQKTQYF. The chain is built from TRBV24-1 and TRBJ2-5; D may correspond to TRBD1 or TRBD2 (5 bases each). V was clipped by 4 bases and J by 6 bases, with 17 bases between them. The CDR3 has 15 residues. Germline lookup yields CDR1 KGHDR and CDR2 SFDVKD.

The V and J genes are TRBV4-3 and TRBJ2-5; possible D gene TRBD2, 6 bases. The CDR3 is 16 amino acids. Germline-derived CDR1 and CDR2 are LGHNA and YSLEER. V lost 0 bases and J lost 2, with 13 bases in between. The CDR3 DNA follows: TGCGCCAGCAGCCAAGAGGCCCCGGGGGATCAAGAGACCCAGTACTTC. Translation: CASSQEAPGDQETQYF.

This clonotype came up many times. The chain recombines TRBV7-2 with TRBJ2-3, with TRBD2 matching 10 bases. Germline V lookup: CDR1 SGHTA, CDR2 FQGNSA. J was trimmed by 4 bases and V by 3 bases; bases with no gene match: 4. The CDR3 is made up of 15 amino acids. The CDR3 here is CASSLRSGRPDTQYF. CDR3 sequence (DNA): TGTGCCAGCAGCTTGCGTAGCGGGAGGCCAGATACGCAGTATTTT.

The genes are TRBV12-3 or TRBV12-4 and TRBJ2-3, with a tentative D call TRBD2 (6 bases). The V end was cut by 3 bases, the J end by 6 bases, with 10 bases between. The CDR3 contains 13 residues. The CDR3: CASSFGGFDTQYF. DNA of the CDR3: TGTGCCAGCAGTTTTGGGGGGTTTGATACGCAGTATTTT.

The chain's CDR3 is CASSVVGDSPLHF. CDR3 in DNA: TGTGCCAGCAGCGTAGTGGGTGATTCACCCCTCCACTTT. This chain links TRBV9 with TRBJ1-6; D remains ambiguous. This CDR3 has 13 residues. The germline gives CDR1 SGDLS, CDR2 YYNGEE. The V gene lost 0 bases and the J gene lost 8 bases, with 6 bases spanning the gap. Full variable domain (rest looked up from reference TRBV9 and TRBJ1-6): DSGVTQTPKHLITATGQRVTLRCSPRSGDLSVYWYQQSLDQGLQFLIQYYNGEERAKGNILERFSAQQFPDLHSELNLSSLELGDSALYFCASSVVGDSPLHFGNGTRLTVT.

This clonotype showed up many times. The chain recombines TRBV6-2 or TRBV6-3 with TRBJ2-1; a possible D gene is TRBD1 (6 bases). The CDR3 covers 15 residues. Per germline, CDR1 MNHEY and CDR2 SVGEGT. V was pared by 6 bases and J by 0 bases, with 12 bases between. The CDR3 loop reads CASRGDRSSYNEQFF. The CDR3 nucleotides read TGTGCCAGCAGGGGTGACAGGAGCTCCTACAATGAGCAGTTCTTC.

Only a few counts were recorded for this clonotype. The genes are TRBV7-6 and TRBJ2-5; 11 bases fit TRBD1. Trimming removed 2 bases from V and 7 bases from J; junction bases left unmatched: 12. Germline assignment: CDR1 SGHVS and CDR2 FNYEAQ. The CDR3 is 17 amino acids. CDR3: CASSLTAGTGGPGTQYF. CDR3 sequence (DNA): TGTGCCAGCAGCTTAACTGCCGGGACAGGGGGACCGGGGACCCAGTACTTC.

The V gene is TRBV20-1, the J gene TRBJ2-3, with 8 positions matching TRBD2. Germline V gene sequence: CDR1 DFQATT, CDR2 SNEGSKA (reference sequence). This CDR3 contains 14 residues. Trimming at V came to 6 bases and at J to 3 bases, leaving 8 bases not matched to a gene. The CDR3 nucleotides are TGCAGTGCAGAGGGGGGCGGGGGGACAGATACGCAGTATTTT. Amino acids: CSAEGGGGTDTQYF.

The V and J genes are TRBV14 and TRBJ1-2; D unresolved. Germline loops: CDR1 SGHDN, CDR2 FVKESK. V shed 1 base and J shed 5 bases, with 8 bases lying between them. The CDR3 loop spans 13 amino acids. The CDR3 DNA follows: TGTGCCAGCAGCCAAGGCAGCGGGTATGGCTACACCTTC. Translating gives CASSQGSGYGYTF.